The next 14 T cell receptor beta chains were all read from a single sample in a study of shared clonotypes between healthy human individuals. As defined, naive CD8 cells were CD45RO-negative and positively selected for CCR7, with terminally differentiated effector memory CD45RA+ cells excluded. Clones were read by immunoSEQ multiplex PCR, and TCRdb kept only the in-frame ones, dropping some. The sample lists about 2.1 million clones; approximately 94% were seen once. Sequenced: naive CD8+ T cells from PBMCs. The receptors originated from a man in his late teens or twenties in good health. Some clones in this sample may be carry-over from other donors' samples.

The rearrangement uses TRBV7-9 and TRBJ2-1; no reliable D call. The germline V gene encodes CDR1 SEHNR and CDR2 FQNEAQ (reference sequence). Between the trimmed V and J ends, which lost 5 bases and 2 bases, there was a span of 13 bases. The CDR3 totals 15 residues. The CDR3 protein is CASSHFSSPYNEQFF. In nucleotides, the CDR3 is TGTGCCAGCAGCCATTTTAGCTCCCCCTACAATGAGCAGTTCTTC.

J is TRBJ2-7 and V is TRBV13, with 7 nucleotides matching TRBD2. CDR3 length: 13 residues. The V gene's germline CDR1 is PRHDT and CDR2 FYEKMQ (reference sequence). J was trimmed by 0 bases and V by 8 bases; bases with no gene match: 4. CDR3 sequence: CASGSGGSYEQYF. In nucleotides, the CDR3 is TGTGCCAGCGGTTCGGGGGGCTCCTACGAGCAGTACTTC.

The chain joins TRBV9 to TRBJ1-1; D unclear. V was shortened by 3 bases and J by 0 bases, with 9 bases between the two germline ends. This CDR3 is built from 14 residues. Germline CDR1 and CDR2: SGDLS and YYNGEE. CDR3 region: CASSEAGVNTEAFF. The CDR3 DNA reads TGTGCCAGCAGCGAGGCGGGAGTGAACACTGAAGCTTTCTTT.

The chain combines TRBV29-1 with TRBJ2-7; 11 bases are shared with TRBD2. The germline V gene has CDR1 SQVTM and CDR2 ANQGSEA. The CDR3 sequence is 14 residues long. The J segment lost 3 bases and the V segment lost 5 bases, leaving 6 bases of the junction unmatched. The CDR3 here is CSVITSGSLYEQYF. CDR3 nucleotide sequence: TGCAGCGTTATCACTAGCGGGAGTCTCTACGAGCAGTACTTC.

The chain carries TRBV6-5 and TRBJ2-7; D remains unclear. Looked up from germline, CDR1 is MNHEY and CDR2 is SVGAGI. The CDR3 loop spans 12 amino acids. V lost 4 bases and J 6 bases, leaving 10 bases between the germline ends. CDR3 region: CASSSHNREQYF. Here the CDR3 DNA reads TGTGCCAGCAGTTCCCATAACCGCGAGCAGTACTTC.

This sequence joins TRBV2 and TRBJ1-4, with unresolved D. Trimming cost V 6 bases and J 4 bases, with 9 bases left between them. This CDR3 region has 13 residues. The germline CDR1 and CDR2 sequences are SNHLY and FYNNEI. CDR3 loop: CASSGRFNEKLFF. CDR3 DNA: TGTGCCAGCAGCGGAAGATTTAATGAAAAACTGTTTTTT.

J is TRBJ2-1 and V is TRBV27, with D possibly TRBD2 on 6 matching bases. The germline gives CDR1 MNHEY, CDR2 SMNVEV (reference sequence). The CDR3 runs to 14 residues. V lost 2 bases and J lost 9, with 14 bases in between. The CDR3 DNA sequence: TGTGCCAGCAGTTTACGGGAGACGATTTTTGAGCAGTTCTTC. Its protein is CASSLRETIFEQFF.

This clone has only one observation. This chain links TRBV27 with TRBJ2-1; TRBD2 agrees at 14 bases. The CDR3 covers 18 residues. Trimming took 0 bases from V and 3 from J; bases not matched to a gene: 4. CDR1 is MNHEY and CDR2 is SMNVEV in the germline V gene (reference sequence). The CDR3 coding sequence is TGTGCCAGCAGTTTATCGTGGACTAGCGGGAGGAGCTACAATGAGCAGTTCTTC. This sequence encodes CASSLSWTSGRSYNEQFF.

This clone occurred once. The gene calls are TRBV29-1 and TRBJ2-1, with TRBD2 matching 8 bases. The CDR3 contains 14 residues. CDR1 and CDR2 (germline): SQVTM, ANQGSEA. After removal of 3 bases from V and 2 bases from J, the junction contained 3 bases not matched to a gene. The CDR3 reads CSVDGGDPYNEQFF. CDR3 bases: TGCAGCGTTGACGGGGGGGACCCCTACAATGAGCAGTTCTTC.

V is TRBV10-3 and J is TRBJ2-6; perhaps D is TRBD1 or TRBD2 (5 bases each). V was pared by 8 bases and J by 0 bases, with 5 bases between. This CDR3 comprises 13 residues. Germline V CDR1 and CDR2: ENHRY, SYGVKD. This CDR3 reads CAIGGSGANVLTF. For the CDR3, the DNA is TGTGCCATCGGGGGCTCTGGGGCCAACGTCCTGACTTTC.

The J gene is TRBJ1-2, the V gene TRBV27; 12 positions match TRBD1. V gave up 5 bases and J gave up 8 bases; unmatched junction bases: 18. This CDR3 spans 18 amino acids. CDR1 MNHEY and CDR2 SMNVEV come from the germline V gene (reference sequence). CDR3 residues: CASSPLGTGGPREEGYTF. The CDR3 nucleotides are TGTGCCAGCAGTCCCCTCGGGACAGGGGGCCCTCGGGAGGAAGGCTACACCTTC.

The gene calls are TRBV28 and TRBJ1-3; the D is unclear. Trimming removed 4 bases from V and 7 bases from J, with 17 bases in between. CDR1 and CDR2 from the germline V gene are MDHEN and SYDVKM. The CDR3 consists of 15 residues. In nucleotides, the CDR3 is TGTGCCAGCAGTTCCTCCCCGCGGATGGGGAACACCATATATTTT. Protein sequence: CASSSSPRMGNTIYF. The full variable domain, rest sourced from reference TRBV28 and TRBJ1-3, is DVKVTQSSRYLVKRTGEKVFLECVQDMDHENMFWYRQDPGLGLRLIYFSYDVKMKEKGDIPEGYSVSREKKERFSLILESASTNQTSMYLCASSSSPRMGNTIYFGEGSWLTVV.

The V and J genes are TRBV6-1 and TRBJ1-5; D is unclear. V was pared by 3 bases and J by 5 bases, with 11 bases between. CDR1 and CDR2 from the germline V gene are MNHNS and SASEGT. The length of the CDR3 is 14 residues. The CDR3 protein is CASSDGGVHQPQHF. The CDR3 nucleotides read TGTGCCAGCAGTGATGGTGGGGTACATCAGCCCCAGCATTTT.

The chain employs TRBV27 and TRBJ2-1; D possibly corresponds to TRBD2 (5 bases). The CDR3 is 18 residues long. The V end was cut by 4 bases, the J end by 0 bases, with 19 bases between. Germline lookup yields CDR1 MNHEY and CDR2 SMNVEV (reference sequence). In nucleotides, the CDR3 is TGTGCCAGCAGTTACCCCGGCGGGCCAGTGCGCTCCTACAATGAGCAGTTCTTC. This encodes CASSYPGGPVRSYNEQFF.